This T cell receptor beta chain derives from a study of blood T cells in healthy people across ages. Then a second PCR, running about 6 to 12 cycles, was carried out with a sample-barcoded 5' primer and a J-beta primer mix. Individual samples furnished no less than 2.5 million CDR3-containing paired-end reads apiece. MiXCR, run by TCRdb on the 5' RACE reads, gives a single entry per CDR3 protein. Of 1.5 million to 1.9 million distinct CDR3 sequences detected, roughly 43% appear once; the ten largest clones hold over 3.5%. The CDR3 runs to 15 residues. From germline, CDR1 is SGHRS and CDR2 YFSETQ. The sample was blood. This chain joins TRBV5-1 and TRBJ2-5, with D possibly TRBD1 on 6 matching bases. The J call may be mistaken, given a closer DNA end match to TRBJ2-7. The sequence came from a woman between 18 and 30 years old in good health. In DNA form, the CDR3 reads TGCGCCAGCAGCCCGGAGACAGGTAAACCCTACGAGCAGTACTTC. Translating gives CASSPETGKPYEQYF.